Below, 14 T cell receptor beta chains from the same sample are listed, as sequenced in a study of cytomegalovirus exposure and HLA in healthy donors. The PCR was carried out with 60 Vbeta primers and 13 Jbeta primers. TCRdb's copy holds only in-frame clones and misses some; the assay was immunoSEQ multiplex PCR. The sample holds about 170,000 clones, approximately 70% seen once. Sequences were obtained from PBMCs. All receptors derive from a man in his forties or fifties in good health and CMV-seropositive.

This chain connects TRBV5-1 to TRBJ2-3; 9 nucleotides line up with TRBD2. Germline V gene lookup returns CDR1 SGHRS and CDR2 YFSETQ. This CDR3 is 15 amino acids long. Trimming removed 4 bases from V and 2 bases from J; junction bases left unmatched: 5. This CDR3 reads CASSRLAADTDTQYF. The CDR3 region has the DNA TGCGCCAGCAGCCGACTAGCGGCTGACACAGATACGCAGTATTTT.

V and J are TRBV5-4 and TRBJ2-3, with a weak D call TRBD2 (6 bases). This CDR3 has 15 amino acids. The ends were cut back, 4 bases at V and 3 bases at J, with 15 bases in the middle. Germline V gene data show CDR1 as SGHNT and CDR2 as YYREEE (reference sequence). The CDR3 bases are TGTGCCAGCAGCCCACAGCGGGCGGCGACAGATACGCAGTATTTT. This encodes CASSPQRAATDTQYF.

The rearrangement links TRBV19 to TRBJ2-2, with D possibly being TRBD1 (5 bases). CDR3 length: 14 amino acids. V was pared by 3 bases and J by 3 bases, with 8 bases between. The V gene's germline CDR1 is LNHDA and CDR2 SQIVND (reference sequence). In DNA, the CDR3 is TGTGCCAGTAGTATCTCAGGGTACACCGGGGAGCTGTTTTTT. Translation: CASSISGYTGELFF.

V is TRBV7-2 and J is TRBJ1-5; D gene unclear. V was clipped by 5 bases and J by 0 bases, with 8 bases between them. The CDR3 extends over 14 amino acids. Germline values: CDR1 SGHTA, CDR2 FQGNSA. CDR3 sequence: CASSQAHSNQPQHF. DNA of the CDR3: TGTGCCAGCAGCCAAGCCCATAGCAATCAGCCCCAGCATTTT.

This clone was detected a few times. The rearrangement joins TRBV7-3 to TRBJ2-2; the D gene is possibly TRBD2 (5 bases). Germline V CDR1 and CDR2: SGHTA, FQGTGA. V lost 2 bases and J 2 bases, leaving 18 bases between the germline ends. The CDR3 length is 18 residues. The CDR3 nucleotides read TGTGCCAGCAGCTTAGATCATTGGACTCCGGGTAACACCGGGGAGCTGTTTTTT. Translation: CASSLDHWTPGNTGELFF.

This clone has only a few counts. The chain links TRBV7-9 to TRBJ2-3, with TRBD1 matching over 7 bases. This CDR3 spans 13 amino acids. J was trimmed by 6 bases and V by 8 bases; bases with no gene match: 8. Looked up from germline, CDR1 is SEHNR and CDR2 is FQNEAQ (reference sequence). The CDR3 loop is CASSSRGPDTQYF. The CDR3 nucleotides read TGTGCCAGCTCCAGTAGGGGGCCGGATACGCAGTATTTT. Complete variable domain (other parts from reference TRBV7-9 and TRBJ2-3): DTGVSQNPRHKITKRGQNVTFRCDPISEHNRLYWYRQTLGQGPEFLTYFQNEAQLEKSRLLSDRFSAERPKGSFSTLEIQRTEQGDSAMYLCASSSRGPDTQYFGPGTRLTVL.

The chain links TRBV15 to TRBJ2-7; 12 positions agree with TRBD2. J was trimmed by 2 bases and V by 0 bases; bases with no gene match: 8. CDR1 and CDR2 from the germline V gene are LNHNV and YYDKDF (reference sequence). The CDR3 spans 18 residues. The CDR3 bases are TGTGCCACCAGCAGAGATTCCGAAACTAGCGGGGGGCCCTACGAGCAGTACTTC. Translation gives CATSRDSETSGGPYEQYF.

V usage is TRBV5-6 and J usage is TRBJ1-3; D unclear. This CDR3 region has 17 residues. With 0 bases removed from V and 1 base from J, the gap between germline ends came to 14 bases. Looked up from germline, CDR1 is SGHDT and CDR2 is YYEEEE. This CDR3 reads CASSLGEVRLSGNTIYF. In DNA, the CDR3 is TGTGCCAGCAGCTTGGGGGAGGTCCGTTTGTCTGGAAACACCATATATTTT.

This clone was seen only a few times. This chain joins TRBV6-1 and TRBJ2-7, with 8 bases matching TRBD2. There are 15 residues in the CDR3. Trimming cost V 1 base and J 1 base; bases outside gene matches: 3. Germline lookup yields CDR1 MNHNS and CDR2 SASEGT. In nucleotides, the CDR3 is TGTGCCAGCAGTGAAGTGCCTAGCGGGTCCTACGAGCAGTACTTC. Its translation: CASSEVPSGSYEQYF.

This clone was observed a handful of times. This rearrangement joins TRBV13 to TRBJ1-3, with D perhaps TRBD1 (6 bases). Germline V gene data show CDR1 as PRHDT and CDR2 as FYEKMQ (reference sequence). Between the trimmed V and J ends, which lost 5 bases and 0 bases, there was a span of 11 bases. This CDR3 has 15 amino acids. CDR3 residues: CASSPDRLSGNTIYF. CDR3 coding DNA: TGTGCCAGCAGCCCCGACAGGCTCTCTGGAAACACCATATATTTT.

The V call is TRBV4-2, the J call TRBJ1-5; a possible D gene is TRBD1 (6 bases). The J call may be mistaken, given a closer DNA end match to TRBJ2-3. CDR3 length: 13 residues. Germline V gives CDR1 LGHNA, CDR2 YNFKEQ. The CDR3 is CASSQDRGQPQYF. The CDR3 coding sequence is TGTGCCAGCAGCCAAGACAGGGGTCAGCCCCAGTATTTT.

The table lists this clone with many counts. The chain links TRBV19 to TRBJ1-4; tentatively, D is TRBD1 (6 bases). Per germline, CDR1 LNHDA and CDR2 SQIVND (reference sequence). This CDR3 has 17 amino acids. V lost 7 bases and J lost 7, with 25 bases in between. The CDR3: CASTSAGTTRIGEKLFF. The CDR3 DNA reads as TGTGCCAGTACCTCCGCCGGGACAACGAGGATTGGTGAAAAACTGTTTTTT. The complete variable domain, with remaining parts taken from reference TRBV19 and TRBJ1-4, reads DGGITQSPKYLFRKEGQNVTLSCEQNLNHDAMYWYRQDPGQGLRLIYYSQIVNDFQKGDIAEGYSVSREKKESFPLTVTSAQKNPTAFYLCASTSAGTTRIGEKLFFGSGTQLSVL.

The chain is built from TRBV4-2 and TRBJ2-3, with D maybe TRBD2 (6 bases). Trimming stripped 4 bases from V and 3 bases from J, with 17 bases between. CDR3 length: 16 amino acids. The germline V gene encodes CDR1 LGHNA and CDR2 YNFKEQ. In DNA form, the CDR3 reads TGTGCCAGCAGCCCTGGCGGGGTTCTCGGGACAGATACGCAGTATTTT. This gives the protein CASSPGGVLGTDTQYF.

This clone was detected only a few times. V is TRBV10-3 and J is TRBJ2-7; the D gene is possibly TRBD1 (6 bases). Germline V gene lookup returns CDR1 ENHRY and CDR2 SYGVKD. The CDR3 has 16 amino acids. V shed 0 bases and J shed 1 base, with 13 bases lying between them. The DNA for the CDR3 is TGTGCCATCAGTGAGTCGGCTCGGGACACATCCTACGAGCAGTACTTC. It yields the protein CAISESARDTSYEQYF.